The TCR beta chain under discussion was sequenced for a study of blood T cell repertoires in COVID-19 (dated by TCRdb to about 2020). Describing the broader study: Samples covering the acute and convalescent phases of COVID-19 were provided by collaborators in the United States, Italy and Spain. The sample metadata nearly always contained a de-identified subject ID, COVID-19 status, age in years and sex. The repertoires were released in a freely available public database meant as a resource for research on the immune response to SARS-CoV-2. Samples were obtained from the ongoing ImmuneRACE study (first 160 participants) and from approximately 1,200 subjects provided by 6 global collaborators. Deeply sampled blood TCRbeta repertoires from subjects exposed to, actively infected with, or recovered from COVID-19 were included in the dataset. Where HLA class I and class II types were available, the types were taken from metadata supplied by the sample provider, not from assay-based typing. The material from the prospective study consisted of cDNA or gDNA derived from T cells, B-cell-depleted T cells, or PBMCs.

Overall study outcomes, separate from this receptor: The amount of clinical and demographic metadata varied by source and participant and was provided uncurated.

TCRbeta CDR3 regions were amplified from genomic DNA by means of the immunoSEQ Assay, a bias-controlled multiplex PCR. As for the authors' bioinformatics: Within the assay, amplification of reference gene primers was used to estimate how many nucleated cells each sample contained. To quantify the absolute abundance of each unique TCRbeta CDR3 rearrangement, sequence reads were collapsed and filtered. Productive Simpson clonality was computed per sample as the square root of Simpson's diversity index over productive rearrangements. TCRdb limited this immuneACCESS table to in-frame rearrangements with V and J called. A share of clones is missing; checked studies link under half to unresolved V genes, and the rest is unexplained. For V, J and clone size, that table is used; D and trimming come from the DNA. This sample is represented by some 240,000 clones; 88% of them were singletons. The ten largest clones capture roughly a tenth of the sample.

The germline V gene encodes CDR1 SNHLY and CDR2 FYNNEI. The CDR3 measures 15 amino acids from cysteine to phenylalanine. Left in the record is the CDR3 DNA by itself, 45 bases read in frame from the first base. Germline trimming: 5 bases from V, 6 bases from J; junction bases outside gene matches: 13. Comments on this clone: It lacks a known antigen. The sample holds no much larger clone one base away, and base qualities are not on file.

One collaborating source in Seattle enrolled patients during active infection and followed them longitudinally through the course of disease. Collaborating institutions collected whole blood in K2EDTA tubes following their own protocols. Collaborator samples were shipped for TCRbeta analysis as frozen whole blood, isolated PBMCs, or DNA extracted from either sample type. The sequenced material came from peripheral blood. The V and J segments used are TRBV2 and TRBJ2-7; TRBD2 aligns with 7 central bases. This clonotype was obtained from an older woman with COVID-19, enrolled during active disease. The CDR3 reads CASSRTAGIPSEQYF. The DNA sequence reads TGTGCCAGCAGTAGAACAGCGGGAATCCCATCCGAGCAGTACTTC.